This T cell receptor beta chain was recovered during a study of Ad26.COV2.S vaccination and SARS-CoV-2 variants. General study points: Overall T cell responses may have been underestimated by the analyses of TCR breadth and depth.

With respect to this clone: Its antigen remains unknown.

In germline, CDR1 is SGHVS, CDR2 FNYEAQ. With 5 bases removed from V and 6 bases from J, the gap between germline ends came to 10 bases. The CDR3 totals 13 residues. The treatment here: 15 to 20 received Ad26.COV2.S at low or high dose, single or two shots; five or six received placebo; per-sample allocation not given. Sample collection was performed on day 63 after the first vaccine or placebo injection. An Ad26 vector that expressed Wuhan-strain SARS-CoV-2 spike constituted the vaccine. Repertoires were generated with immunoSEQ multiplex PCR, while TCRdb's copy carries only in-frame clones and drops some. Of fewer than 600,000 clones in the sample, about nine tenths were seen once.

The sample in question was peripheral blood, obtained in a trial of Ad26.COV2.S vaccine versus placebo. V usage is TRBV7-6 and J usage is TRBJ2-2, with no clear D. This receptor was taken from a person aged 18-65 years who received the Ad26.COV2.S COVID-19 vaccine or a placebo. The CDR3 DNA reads TGTGCCAGCAGCGCTATTCATTCCGGGGAGCTGTTTTTT. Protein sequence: CASSAIHSGELFF.